This T cell receptor (beta chain) was sequenced for a study of CXCR3-negative and CXCR3-positive naive CD8 T cells. Study background: Collectively, the libraries yielded approximately 140 million TRB reads in total, at about 1.5 +/- 0.3 million per library.

Study-level results: Partial loss of CXCR3 expression followed cryopreservation; most assays used fresh PBMCs. More hydrophobic TRB CDR3s occurred in CXCR3-positive than in CXCR3-negative naive cells.

Through 5' RACE with UMI labels, the TRB cDNA libraries were prepared. TCRdb reprocessed the 5' RACE reads and reports one entry per CDR3 protein, with no DNA. The sample table sets out some 140,000 distinct CDR3 sequences. The CDR3 runs to 16 residues. CDR1 is SGHDN, CDR2 FVKESK, per germline. Worth noting for this clonotype: The target antigen is unknown.

Sorts that each held 270,000 or so cells were run in triplicate for every CD8+ T cell subset. This clonotype originated in a human donor in good health. Some clones in this sample may be carry-over from other donors' samples. Sequencing was performed on naive CXCR3+ CD8+ T cells from blood. Regarding subset: CD45RO-CCR7+CD27+CD95- naive CD8+ T cells expressing CXCR3 (TNR3+). The J gene is TRBJ1-3, the V gene TRBV14; TCRdb designates TRBD1, a call that cannot be tested without DNA. The CDR3 region is CASSRITGGAGNTIYF.